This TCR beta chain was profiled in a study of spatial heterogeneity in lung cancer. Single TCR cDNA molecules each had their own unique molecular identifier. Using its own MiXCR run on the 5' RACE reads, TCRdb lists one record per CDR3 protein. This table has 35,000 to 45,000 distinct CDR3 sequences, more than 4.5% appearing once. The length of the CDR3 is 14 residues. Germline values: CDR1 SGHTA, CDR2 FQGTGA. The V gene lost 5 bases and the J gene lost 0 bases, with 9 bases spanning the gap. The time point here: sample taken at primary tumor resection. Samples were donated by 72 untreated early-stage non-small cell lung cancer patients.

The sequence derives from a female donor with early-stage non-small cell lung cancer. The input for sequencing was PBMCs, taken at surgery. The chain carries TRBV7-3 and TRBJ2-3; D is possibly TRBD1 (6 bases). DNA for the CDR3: TGTGCCAGCAGCACACAGGGAAGCACAGATACGCAGTATTTT. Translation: CASSTQGSTDTQYF.